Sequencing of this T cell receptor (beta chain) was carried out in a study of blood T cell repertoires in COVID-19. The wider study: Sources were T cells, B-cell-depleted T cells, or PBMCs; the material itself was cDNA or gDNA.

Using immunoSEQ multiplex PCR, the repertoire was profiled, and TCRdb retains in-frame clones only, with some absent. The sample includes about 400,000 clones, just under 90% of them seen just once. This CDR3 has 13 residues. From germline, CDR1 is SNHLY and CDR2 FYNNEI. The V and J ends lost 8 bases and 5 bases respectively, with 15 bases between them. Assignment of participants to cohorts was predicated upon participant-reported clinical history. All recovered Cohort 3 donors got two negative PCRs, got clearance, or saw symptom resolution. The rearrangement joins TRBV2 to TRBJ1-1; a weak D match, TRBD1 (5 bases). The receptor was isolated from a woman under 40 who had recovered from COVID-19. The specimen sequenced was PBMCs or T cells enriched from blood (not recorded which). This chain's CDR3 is CASPPGGGTEAFF. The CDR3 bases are TGTGCCAGCCCTCCCGGGGGGGGTACTGAAGCTTTCTTT. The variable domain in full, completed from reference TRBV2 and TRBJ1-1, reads EPEVTQTPSHQVTQMGQEVILRCVPISNHLYFYWYRQILGQKVEFLVSFYNNEISEKSEIFDDQFSVERPDGSNFTLKIRSTKLEDSAMYFCASPPGGGTEAFFGQGTRLTVV.